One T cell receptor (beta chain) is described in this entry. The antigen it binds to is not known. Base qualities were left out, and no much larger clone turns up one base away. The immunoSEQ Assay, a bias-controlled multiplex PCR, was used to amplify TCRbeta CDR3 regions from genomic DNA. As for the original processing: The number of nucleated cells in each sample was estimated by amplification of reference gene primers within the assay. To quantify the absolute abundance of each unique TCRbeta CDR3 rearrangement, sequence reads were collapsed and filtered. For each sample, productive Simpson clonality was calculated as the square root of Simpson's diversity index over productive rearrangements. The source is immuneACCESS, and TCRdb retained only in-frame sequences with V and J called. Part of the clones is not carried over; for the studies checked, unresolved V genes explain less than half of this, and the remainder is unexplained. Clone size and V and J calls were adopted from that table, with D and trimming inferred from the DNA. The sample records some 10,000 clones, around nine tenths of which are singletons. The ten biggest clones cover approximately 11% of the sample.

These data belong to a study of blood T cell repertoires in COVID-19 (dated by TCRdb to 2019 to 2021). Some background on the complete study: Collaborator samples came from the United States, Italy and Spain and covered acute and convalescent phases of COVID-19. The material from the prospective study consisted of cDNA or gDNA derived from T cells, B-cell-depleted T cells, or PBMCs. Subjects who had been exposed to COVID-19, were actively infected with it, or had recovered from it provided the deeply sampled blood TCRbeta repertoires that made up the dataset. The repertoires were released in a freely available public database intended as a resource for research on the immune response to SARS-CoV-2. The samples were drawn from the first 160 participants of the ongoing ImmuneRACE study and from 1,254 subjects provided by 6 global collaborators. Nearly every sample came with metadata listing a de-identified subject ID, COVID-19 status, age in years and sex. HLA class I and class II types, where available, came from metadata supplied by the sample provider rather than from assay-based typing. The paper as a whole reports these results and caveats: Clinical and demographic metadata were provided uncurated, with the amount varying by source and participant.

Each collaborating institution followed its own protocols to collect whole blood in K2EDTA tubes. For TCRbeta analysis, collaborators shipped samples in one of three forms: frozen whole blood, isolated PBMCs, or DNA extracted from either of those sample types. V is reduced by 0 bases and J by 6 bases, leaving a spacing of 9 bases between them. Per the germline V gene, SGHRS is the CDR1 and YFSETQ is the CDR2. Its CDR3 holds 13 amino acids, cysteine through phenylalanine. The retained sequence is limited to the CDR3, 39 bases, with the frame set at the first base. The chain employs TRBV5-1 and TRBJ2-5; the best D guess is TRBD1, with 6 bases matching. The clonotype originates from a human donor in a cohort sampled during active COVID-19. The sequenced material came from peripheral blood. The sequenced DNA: TGCGCCAGCAGCTTGGGCAGGGGAAAGACCCAGTACTTC. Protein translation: CASSLGRGKTQYF.